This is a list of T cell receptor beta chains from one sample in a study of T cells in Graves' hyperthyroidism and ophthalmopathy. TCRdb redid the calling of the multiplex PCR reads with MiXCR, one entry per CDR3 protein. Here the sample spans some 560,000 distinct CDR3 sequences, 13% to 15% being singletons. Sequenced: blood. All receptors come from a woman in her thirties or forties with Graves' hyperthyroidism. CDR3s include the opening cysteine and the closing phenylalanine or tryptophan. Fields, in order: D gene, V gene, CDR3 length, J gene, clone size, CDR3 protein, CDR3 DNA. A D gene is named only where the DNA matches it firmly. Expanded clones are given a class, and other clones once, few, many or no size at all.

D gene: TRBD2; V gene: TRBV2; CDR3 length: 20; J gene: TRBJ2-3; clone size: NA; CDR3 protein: CASSEPTGERGNSSTDTQYF; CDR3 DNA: TGTGCCAGCAGTGAGCCTACGGGGGAGCGGGGAAACTCTAGCACAGATACGCAGTATTTT
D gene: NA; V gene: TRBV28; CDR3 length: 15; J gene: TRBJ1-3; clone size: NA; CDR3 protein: CASSPPGFSGNTIYF; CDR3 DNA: TGTGCCAGCAGTCCCCCAGGTTTCTCTGGAAACACCATATATTTT
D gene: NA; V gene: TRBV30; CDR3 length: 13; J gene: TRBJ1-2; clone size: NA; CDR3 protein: CAWSPDRSYGYTF; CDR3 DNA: TGTGCCTGGAGTCCTGACAGGAGCTATGGCTACACCTTC
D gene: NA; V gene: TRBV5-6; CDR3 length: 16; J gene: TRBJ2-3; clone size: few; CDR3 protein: CASSLEASRSTDTQYF; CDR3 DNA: TGTGCCAGCAGCTTGGAGGCGTCAAGATCCACAGATACGCAGTATTTT
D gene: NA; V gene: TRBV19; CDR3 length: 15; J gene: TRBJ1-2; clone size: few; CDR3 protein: CASTPTGTTNYGYTF; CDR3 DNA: TGTGCCAGTACTCCGACCGGGACTACTAACTATGGCTACACCTTC
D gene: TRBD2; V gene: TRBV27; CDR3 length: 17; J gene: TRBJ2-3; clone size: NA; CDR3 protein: CASRSGTSATSTDTQYF; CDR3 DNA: TGTGCCAGCAGGTCCGGGACTAGTGCTACTAGCACAGATACGCAGTATTTT
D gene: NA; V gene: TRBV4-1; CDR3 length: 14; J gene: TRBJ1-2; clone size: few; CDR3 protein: CASSQVGRAYGYTF; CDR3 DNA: TGCGCCAGCAGCCAAGTCGGCAGGGCCTATGGCTACACCTTC
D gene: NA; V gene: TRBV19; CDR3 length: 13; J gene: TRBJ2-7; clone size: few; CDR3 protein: CASSSGYAYEQYF; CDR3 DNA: TGTGCCAGTAGTTCGGGGTATGCCTACGAGCAGTACTTC
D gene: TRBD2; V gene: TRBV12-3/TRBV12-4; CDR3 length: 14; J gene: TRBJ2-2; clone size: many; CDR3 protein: CASTGGANTGELFF; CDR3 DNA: TGTGCCAGCACCGGGGGGGCGAACACCGGGGAGCTGTTTTTT
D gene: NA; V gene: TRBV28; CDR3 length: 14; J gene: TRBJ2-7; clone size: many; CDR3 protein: CASSQPATGFEQYF; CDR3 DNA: TGTGCCAGCAGTCAACCAGCCACAGGGTTTGAGCAGTACTTC
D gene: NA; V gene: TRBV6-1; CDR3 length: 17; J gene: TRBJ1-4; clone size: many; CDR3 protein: CASSKSPLSATNEKLFF; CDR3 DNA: TGTGCCAGCAGTAAAAGTCCCCTATCTGCAACTAATGAAAAACTGTTTTTT
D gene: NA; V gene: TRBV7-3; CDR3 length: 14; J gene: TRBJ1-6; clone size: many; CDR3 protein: CASSPGGSNSPLHF; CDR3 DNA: TGTGCCAGCAGCCCGGGAGGGTCCAATTCACCCCTCCACTTT
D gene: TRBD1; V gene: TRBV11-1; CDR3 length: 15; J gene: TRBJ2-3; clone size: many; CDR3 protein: CASSLGGTGPDTQYF; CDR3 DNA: TGTGCCAGCAGCTTAGGAGGGACAGGACCAGATACGCAGTATTTT
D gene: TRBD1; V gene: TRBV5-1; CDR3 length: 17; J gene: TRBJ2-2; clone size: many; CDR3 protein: CASSSSGTGLFTGELFF; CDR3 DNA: TGCGCCAGCAGCTCGTCTGGGACAGGGCTTTTCACCGGGGAGCTGTTTTTT
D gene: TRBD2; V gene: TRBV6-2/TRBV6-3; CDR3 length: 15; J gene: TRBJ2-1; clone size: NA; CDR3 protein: CASSKRLAENNEQFF; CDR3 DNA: TGTGCCAGCAGCAAAAGACTAGCGGAAAACAATGAGCAGTTCTTC
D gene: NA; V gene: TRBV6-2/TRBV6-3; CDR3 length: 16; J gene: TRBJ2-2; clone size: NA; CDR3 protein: CASSLPRVTNTGELFF; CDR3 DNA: TGTGCCAGCAGTTTACCCCGGGTCACGAACACCGGGGAGCTGTTTTTT
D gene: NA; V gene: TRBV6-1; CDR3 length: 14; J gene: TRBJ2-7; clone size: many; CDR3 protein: CASSPRTGLYEQYF; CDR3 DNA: TGTGCCAGCAGTCCGCGGACGGGACTCTACGAGCAGTACTTC
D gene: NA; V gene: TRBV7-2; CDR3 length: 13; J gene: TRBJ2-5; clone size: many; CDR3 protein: CASSLMQGETQYF; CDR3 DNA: TGTGCCAGCAGCTTGATGCAGGGAGAGACCCAGTACTTC
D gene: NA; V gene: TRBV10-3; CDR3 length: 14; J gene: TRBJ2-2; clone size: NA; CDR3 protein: CASRLSSGSGELFF; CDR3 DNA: TGTGCCTCCCGACTATCATCCGGGTCCGGGGAGCTGTTTTTT
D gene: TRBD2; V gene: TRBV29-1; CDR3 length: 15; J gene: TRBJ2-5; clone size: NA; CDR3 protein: CSVEGLAGDSRTQYF; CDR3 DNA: TGCAGCGTTGAGGGACTAGCGGGAGACTCGAGGACCCAGTACTTC
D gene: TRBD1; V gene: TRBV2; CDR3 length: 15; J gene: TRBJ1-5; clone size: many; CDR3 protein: CASSLQGASNQPQHF; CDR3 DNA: TGTGCCAGCAGTTTACAGGGGGCAAGCAATCAGCCCCAGCATTTT
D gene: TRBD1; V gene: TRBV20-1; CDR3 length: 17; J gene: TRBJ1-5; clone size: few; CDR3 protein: CSAMKRTGGMSNQPQHF; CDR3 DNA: TGCAGTGCTATGAAGAGGACAGGGGGCATGAGCAATCAGCCCCAGCATTTT
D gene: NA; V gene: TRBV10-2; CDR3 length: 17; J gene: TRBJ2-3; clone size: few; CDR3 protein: CASSESPANHATDTQYF; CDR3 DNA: TGCGCCAGCAGTGAGTCGCCGGCTAATCATGCCACAGATACGCAGTATTTT
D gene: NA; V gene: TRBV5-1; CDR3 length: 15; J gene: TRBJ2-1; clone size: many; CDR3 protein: CASSLSGERHNEQFF; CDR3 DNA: TGCGCCAGCAGCTTATCGGGGGAGCGGCACAATGAGCAGTTCTTC
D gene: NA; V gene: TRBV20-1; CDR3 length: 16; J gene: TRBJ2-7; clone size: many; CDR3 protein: CSARASRPFPLDEQYF; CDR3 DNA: TGCAGTGCTAGAGCCTCCCGCCCCTTCCCTTTGGACGAGCAGTACTTC
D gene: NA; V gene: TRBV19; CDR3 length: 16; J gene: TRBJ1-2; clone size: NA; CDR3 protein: CASRAGVEKANYGYTF; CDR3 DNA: TGTGCCAGTAGAGCCGGAGTCGAGAAAGCTAACTATGGCTACACCTTC
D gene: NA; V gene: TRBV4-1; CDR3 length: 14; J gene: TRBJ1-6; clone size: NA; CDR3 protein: CASSQVTGTSPLHF; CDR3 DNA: TGCGCCAGCAGCCAAGTAACAGGGACTTCACCCCTCCACTTT
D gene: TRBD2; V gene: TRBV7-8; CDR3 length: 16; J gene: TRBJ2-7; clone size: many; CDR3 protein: CASSFTGTSGPYEQYF; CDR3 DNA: TGTGCCAGCAGCTTTACCGGGACTAGCGGCCCCTACGAGCAGTACTTC
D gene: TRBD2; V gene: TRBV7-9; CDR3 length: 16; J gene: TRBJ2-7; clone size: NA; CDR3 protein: CASSPLLLSGTYEQYF; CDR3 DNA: TGTGCCAGCAGCCCACTCCTACTTAGCGGGACCTACGAGCAGTACTTC
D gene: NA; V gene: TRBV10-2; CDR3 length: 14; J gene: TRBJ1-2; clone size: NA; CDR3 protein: CASRFGGSDYGYAF; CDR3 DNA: TGCGCCAGCAGATTTGGGGGTTCCGACTATGGCTACGCCTTC
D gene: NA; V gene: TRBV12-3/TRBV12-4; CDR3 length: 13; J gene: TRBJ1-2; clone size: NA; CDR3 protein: CASSQFSQGLHTF; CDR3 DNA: TGTGCCAGCAGCCAGTTCTCTCAGGGACTCCACACCTTC
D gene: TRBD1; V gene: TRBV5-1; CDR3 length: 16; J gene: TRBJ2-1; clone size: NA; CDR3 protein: CASSGIRQGRGDEQFF; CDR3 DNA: TGCGCCAGCAGCGGAATACGACAGGGTCGAGGCGATGAGCAGTTCTTC
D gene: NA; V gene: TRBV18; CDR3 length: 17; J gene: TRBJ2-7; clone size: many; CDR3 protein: CASSPLFEGHNPYEQYF; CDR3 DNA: TGTGCCAGCTCACCATTGTTTGAAGGCCATAATCCCTACGAGCAGTACTTC
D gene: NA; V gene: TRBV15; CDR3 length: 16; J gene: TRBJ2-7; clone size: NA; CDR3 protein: CATSRDGPSTPYEQYF; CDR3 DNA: TGTGCCACCAGCAGAGATGGGCCGTCAACCCCCTACGAGCAGTACTTC
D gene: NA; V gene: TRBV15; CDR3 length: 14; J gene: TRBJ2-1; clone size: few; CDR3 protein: CATSRDSHYNEQFF; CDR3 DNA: TGTGCCACCAGCAGGGACAGCCACTACAATGAGCAGTTCTTC
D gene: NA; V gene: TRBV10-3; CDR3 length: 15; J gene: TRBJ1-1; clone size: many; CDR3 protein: CAISEGGSVNTEAFF; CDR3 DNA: TGTGCCATCAGTGAAGGGGGAAGTGTGAACACTGAAGCTTTCTTT
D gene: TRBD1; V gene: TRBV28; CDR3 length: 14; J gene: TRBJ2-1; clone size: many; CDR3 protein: CASSTRQGRGEQFF; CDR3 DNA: TGTGCCAGCAGTACACGACAGGGGAGAGGGGAGCAGTTCTTC
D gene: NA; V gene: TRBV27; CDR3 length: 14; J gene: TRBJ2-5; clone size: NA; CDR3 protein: CASSLYRLQETQYF; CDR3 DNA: TGTGCCAGCAGTTTATACCGCCTCCAAGAGACCCAGTACTTC
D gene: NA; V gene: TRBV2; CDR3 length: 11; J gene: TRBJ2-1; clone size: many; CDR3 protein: CASSGMWEQFF; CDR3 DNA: TGTGCCAGCAGCGGGATGTGGGAGCAGTTCTTC
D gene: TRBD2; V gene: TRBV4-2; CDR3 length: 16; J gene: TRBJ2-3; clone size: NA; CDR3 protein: CASSHAGTSVTDTQYF; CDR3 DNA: TGTGCCAGCAGCCACGCCGGGACTAGCGTCACAGATACGCAGTATTTT
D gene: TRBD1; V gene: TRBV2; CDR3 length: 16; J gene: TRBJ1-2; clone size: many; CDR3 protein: CASSEPTGGRYYGYTF; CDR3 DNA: TGTGCCAGCAGTGAACCGACAGGGGGCCGGTACTATGGCTACACCTTC
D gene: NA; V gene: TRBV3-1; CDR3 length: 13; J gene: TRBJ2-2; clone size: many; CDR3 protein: CASSRPSTGELFF; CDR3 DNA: TGTGCCAGCAGCCGGCCGTCCACCGGGGAGCTGTTTTTT
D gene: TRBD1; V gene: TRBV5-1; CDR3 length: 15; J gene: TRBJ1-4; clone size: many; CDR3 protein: CASSLGQGINEKLFF; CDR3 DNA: TGCGCCAGCAGCTTGGGACAGGGCATAAATGAAAAACTGTTTTTT
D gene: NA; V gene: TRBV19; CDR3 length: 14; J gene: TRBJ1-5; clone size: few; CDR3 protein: CASTRVSGNQPQHF; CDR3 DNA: TGTGCCAGTACCAGAGTATCGGGCAATCAGCCCCAGCATTTT
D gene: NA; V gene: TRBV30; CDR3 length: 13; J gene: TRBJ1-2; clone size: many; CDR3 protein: CAWSVTGLDGYTF; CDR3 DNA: TGTGCCTGGAGTGTAACGGGACTGGATGGCTACACCTTC
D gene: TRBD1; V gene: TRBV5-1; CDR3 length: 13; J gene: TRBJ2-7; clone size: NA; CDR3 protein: CASRIDRAYEQYF; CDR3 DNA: TGCGCCAGCAGGATCGACAGGGCCTACGAGCAGTACTTC
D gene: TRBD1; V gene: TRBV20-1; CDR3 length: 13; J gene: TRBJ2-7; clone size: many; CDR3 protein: CSADRGRGNEQYF; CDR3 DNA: TGCAGTGCCGACAGGGGGCGCGGAAACGAGCAGTACTTC
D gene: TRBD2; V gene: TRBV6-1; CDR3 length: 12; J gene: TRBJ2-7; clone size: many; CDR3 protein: CASSSTSGEQYF; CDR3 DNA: TGTGCCAGCAGTTCTACTAGCGGCGAGCAGTACTTC
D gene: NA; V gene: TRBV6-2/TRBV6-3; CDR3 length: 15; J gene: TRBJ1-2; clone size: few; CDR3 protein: CASSYSNFLGYGYTF; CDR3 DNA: TGTGCCAGCAGTTACTCGAATTTCTTGGGCTATGGCTACACCTTC
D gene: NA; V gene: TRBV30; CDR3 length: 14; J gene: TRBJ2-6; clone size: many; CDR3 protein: CAWSGGSGANVLTF; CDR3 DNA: TGTGCCTGGAGTGGGGGTTCTGGGGCCAACGTCCTGACTTTC
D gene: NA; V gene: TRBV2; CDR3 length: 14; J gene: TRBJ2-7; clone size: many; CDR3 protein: CASGTGRPNYEQYF; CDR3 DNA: TGTGCCAGCGGTACGGGACGCCCAAACTACGAGCAGTACTTC
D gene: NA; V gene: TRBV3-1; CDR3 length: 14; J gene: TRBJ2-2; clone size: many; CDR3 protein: CASSLEYITGELFF; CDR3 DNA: TGTGCCAGCAGCCTAGAGTATATCACCGGGGAGCTGTTTTTT
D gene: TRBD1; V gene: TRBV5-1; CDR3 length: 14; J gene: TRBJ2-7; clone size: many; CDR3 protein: CASSTGTGDYEQYF; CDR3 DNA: TGCGCCAGCAGCACGGGGACAGGGGACTACGAGCAGTACTTC
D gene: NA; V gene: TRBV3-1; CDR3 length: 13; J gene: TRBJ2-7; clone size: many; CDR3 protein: CASSQGTVYEQYF; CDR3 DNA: TGTGCCAGCAGCCAAGGGACTGTATACGAGCAGTACTTC